The clone carrying this T cell receptor (beta chain) was found many times. Its antigen is still unknown. These data come from a study of T-cell reconstitution after alpha-beta-depleted transplantation in children. General observations from the study: T cells produced anew were the main source of T-cell counts and diversity one year after transplant. Expanded graft clones numbering several hundred reportedly gave rise to alpha-beta T cells about two months after transplant.

For TCRbeta, the library was prepared with unique molecular identifiers. TCRdb analysed the PCR reads with MiXCR anew, one entry per CDR3 protein. The sample lists 190,000 or so distinct CDR3 sequences; roughly 6.3% were seen once. J lost 1 base, V lost 8 bases, and 6 bases had no gene match. CDR3 size: 15 residues. The germline V gene has CDR1 MDHEN and CDR2 SYDVKM. The V call is TRBV28, the J call TRBJ1-5; 9 bases are a match to TRBD1. The sample consisted of PBMCs, taken before TCRalphabeta/CD19-depleted stem cell transplant. The source of this sequence is a girl younger than two with combined immunodeficiency, due to receive a stem cell transplant. The CDR3 coding sequence is TGTGCCAGCGGCTTGACAGGGGGAAGCAATCAGCCCCAGCATTTT. This encodes CASGLTGGSNQPQHF.